Each of the 25 T cell receptor beta chains below was sequenced from the same sample in a study of blood T cell repertoires in COVID-19. Clones were read by immunoSEQ multiplex PCR, and TCRdb kept only the in-frame ones, dropping some. Among around 150,000 clones listed, around 81% were seen once. The sample was peripheral blood. Receptors originate from a woman in her sixties with active or convalescent COVID-19.

The chain links TRBV12-5 to TRBJ2-5; D perhaps matches TRBD2 (5 bases). The V gene lost 0 bases and the J gene lost 5 bases, with 7 bases spanning the gap. Looked up from germline, CDR1 is LGHNT and CDR2 is FRNRAP. This CDR3 has 13 amino acids. The CDR3 DNA reads as TGTGCTAGTGGTTTGGTGGGCGGGGAGACCCAGTACTTC. Translation gives CASGLVGGETQYF.

The rearrangement links TRBV4-1 to TRBJ2-5; TRBD1 matches 9 bases. The CDR3 has 16 amino acids. CDR1 MGHRA and CDR2 YSYEKL come from the germline V gene. The trim removed 4 bases at V and 2 bases at J, leaving 8 bases unmatched. The CDR3 loop is CASSLGTGRTQETQYF. The CDR3 region has the DNA TGCGCCAGCAGCCTTGGGACAGGGAGGACGCAAGAGACCCAGTACTTC.

V and J are TRBV29-1 and TRBJ1-2; 9 bases map to TRBD1. Unmatched junction bases numbered 6, after V lost 6 bases and J lost 7 bases. CDR1 and CDR2 from the germline V gene are SQVTM and ANQGSEA. The CDR3 runs 12 residues. CDR3 sequence (DNA): TGCAGCGTCCATACAGGGGGCAGTGGCTACACCTTC. It yields the protein CSVHTGGSGYTF.

This sequence joins TRBV15 and TRBJ1-1; D gene unclear. The CDR3 length is 14 residues. Germline lookup yields CDR1 LNHNV and CDR2 YYDKDF (reference sequence). Trimming removed 3 bases at V and 4 bases at J, with 12 bases between. The CDR3 reads CATSSRVFGTEAFF. CDR3 bases: TGTGCCACCAGCAGTCGGGTATTCGGCACTGAAGCTTTCTTT.

This clone showed up just a few times. The V and J genes are TRBV29-1 and TRBJ1-2; D is undetermined. Germline CDR1 and CDR2: SQVTM and ANQGSEA. V was clipped by 7 bases and J by 6 bases, with 12 bases between them. This CDR3 has 11 amino acids. CDR3 sequence (DNA): TGCAGCGCTGCGTCCCGGGATGGCTACACCTTC. The encoded protein is CSAASRDGYTF.

The chain has TRBV10-1 and TRBJ1-5; no firm D call. Trimming removed 8 bases at V and 1 base at J, with 9 bases between. Germline V gene data show CDR1 as WNHNN and CDR2 as SYGVQD (reference sequence). The CDR3 extends over 13 amino acids. The CDR3 DNA is TGCGCCAGCTCTGAGATCAGCAATCAGCCCCAGCATTTT. It is translated as CASSEISNQPQHF.

CDR3 coding DNA: TGTGCCAGCAGCCAAGACCCCCGTGGCTCCCCCATCGGGCGAGGAGGTCCCGAGCAGTACTTC. It is translated as CASSQDPRGSPIGRGGPEQYF. The chain combines TRBV14 with TRBJ2-7, with D maybe TRBD2 (5 bases). V was trimmed by 0 bases and J by 6 bases, leaving 33 bases between them. This CDR3 has 21 residues. CDR1 SGHDN and CDR2 FVKESK come from the germline V gene. The full variable domain, completed using reference TRBV14 and TRBJ2-7, is EAGVTQFPSHSVIEKGQTVTLRCDPISGHDNLYWYRRVMGKEIKFLLHFVKESKQDESGMPNNRFLAERTGGTYSTLKVQPAELEDSGVYFCASSQDPRGSPIGRGGPEQYFGPGTRLTVT.

This clone showed up just once. The V call is TRBV24-1, the J call TRBJ2-5, with 7 bases matching TRBD1. The CDR3 is 13 residues long. Germline CDR1 is KGHDR and CDR2 is SFDVKD. V dropped 7 bases and J dropped 5; count of bases not matched to a gene: 6. The DNA for the CDR3 is TGTGCCACCAGAGGGGGCCTTCAGGAGACCCAGTACTTC. It is translated as CATRGGLQETQYF.

The V gene is TRBV5-1, the J gene TRBJ1-5, with TRBD1 identical over 8 bases. This CDR3 spans 15 amino acids. V dropped 1 base and J dropped 5; count of bases not matched to a gene: 5. In germline, CDR1 is SGHRS, CDR2 YFSETQ. The CDR3 reads CASSLSGQGYQPQHF. For the CDR3, the DNA is TGCGCCAGCAGCTTGTCCGGACAGGGATATCAGCCCCAGCATTTT.

Comments on this clone: The same CDR3 arises from other DNA sequences in this sample as well. CDR3 coding DNA: TGTGCCAGCAGCTTGGACAGGGGACAACGGGAGCAGTACTTC. The encoded protein is CASSLDRGQREQYF. The chain couples TRBV7-2 to TRBJ2-7, with TRBD1 identical over 9 bases. V dropped 3 bases and J dropped 7; count of bases not matched to a gene: 7. This CDR3 comprises 14 residues. CDR1 is SGHTA, CDR2 FQGNSA, per germline.

The rearrangement links TRBV7-8 to TRBJ2-5, with 10 bases aligning to TRBD2. Trimming at V came to 5 bases and at J to 3 bases, leaving 6 bases not matched to a gene. Germline V gives CDR1 SGHVS, CDR2 FQNEAQ. The CDR3 covers 15 residues. The CDR3: CASSPDLAGEETQYF. CDR3 DNA: TGTGCCAGCAGCCCCGACCTAGCGGGAGAAGAGACCCAGTACTTC.

The rearrangement links TRBV19 to TRBJ2-4; 7 nucleotides align to TRBD1. The CDR3 runs to 16 residues. CDR1 LNHDA and CDR2 SQIVND come from the germline V gene (reference sequence). V dropped 5 bases and J dropped 7; count of bases not matched to a gene: 14. The CDR3 loop reads CASSYRETGRSNIQYF. The CDR3 nucleotides read TGTGCCAGTAGTTACCGAGAGACAGGGAGATCGAACATTCAGTACTTC.

J is TRBJ2-7 and V is TRBV28; D remains unclear. With 2 bases removed from V and 2 bases from J, the gap between germline ends came to 10 bases. CDR3 length equals 14 residues. Germline V gene sequence: CDR1 MDHEN, CDR2 SYDVKM. CDR3 in amino acids: CASSLGGAAYEQYF. The CDR3 DNA follows: TGTGCCAGCAGTTTAGGCGGAGCAGCCTACGAGCAGTACTTC.

The rearrangement uses TRBV7-8 and TRBJ2-3; 10 positions match TRBD2. The CDR3 consists of 16 residues. V trimming: 1 base; J trimming: 5 bases; junction bases outside the gene matches: 6. Germline V gene lookup returns CDR1 SGHVS and CDR2 FQNEAQ. The CDR3 here is CASSLGASGSGDTQYF. In nucleotides, the CDR3 is TGTGCCAGCAGCTTAGGAGCTAGCGGGAGCGGAGATACGCAGTATTTT.

The chain carries TRBV6-5 and TRBJ1-3, with 8 bases lining up with TRBD1. The CDR3 sequence is 16 residues long. Per germline, CDR1 MNHEY and CDR2 SVGAGI. Trimming at V came to 3 bases and at J to 0 bases, leaving 4 bases not matched to a gene. The CDR3 sequence is CASSYYRGSSGNTIYF. The CDR3 bases are TGTGCCAGCAGTTATTACAGGGGGAGCTCTGGAAACACCATATATTTT.

V usage is TRBV19 and J usage is TRBJ1-5; 10 bases align to TRBD1. This CDR3 is 16 amino acids long. Unmatched junction bases numbered 7, after V lost 6 bases and J lost 2 bases. CDR1 and CDR2 from the germline V gene are LNHDA and SQIVND (reference sequence). In nucleotides, the CDR3 is TGTGCCAGTAGAAACAGACAGGGGGCTGGCAATCAGCCCCAGCATTTT. Its protein product is CASRNRQGAGNQPQHF.

The rearrangement uses TRBV5-1 and TRBJ1-2; D unclear. Germline CDR1 and CDR2: SGHRS and YFSETQ. This CDR3 region has 16 residues. V lost 4 bases and J 5 bases, leaving 21 bases between the germline ends. The CDR3 loop reads CASSQFDTAGGYGYTF. The CDR3 DNA is TGCGCCAGCAGCCAATTCGACACGGCGGGAGGGTATGGCTACACCTTC.

The chain is built from TRBV19 and TRBJ1-3; tentative D call: TRBD1 (6 bases). Per the germline V gene, CDR1 is LNHDA and CDR2 is SQIVND (reference sequence). This CDR3 has 16 residues. Trimming stripped 3 bases from V and 0 bases from J, with 12 bases between. The CDR3: CASSMGHLGSGNTIYF. The CDR3 DNA is TGTGCCAGTAGTATGGGACATCTCGGCTCTGGAAACACCATATATTTT.

The J gene is TRBJ2-3, the V gene TRBV6-2 or TRBV6-3; D gene ambiguous. Trimming removed 2 bases from V and 4 bases from J, with 7 bases in between. Germline values: CDR1 MNHEY, CDR2 SVGEGT. CDR3 size: 13 residues. The CDR3 here is CASSYPRADTQYF. CDR3 nucleotide sequence: TGTGCCAGCAGTTACCCGAGAGCAGATACGCAGTATTTT.

Written as DNA, the CDR3 is TGTGCCAGCAGTTTATCAGGGGAAGCAGATACGCAGTATTTT. It specifies CASSLSGEADTQYF. This sequence joins TRBV28 and TRBJ2-3, with a possible D match to TRBD1 (6 bases). This CDR3 is built from 14 residues. Per the germline V gene, CDR1 is MDHEN and CDR2 is SYDVKM. V was clipped by 1 base and J by 4 bases, with 9 bases between them.

This sequence joins TRBV7-9 and TRBJ1-5; TRBD1 matches at 8 bases. Losses at the gene ends were 5 bases for V and 15 bases for J; bases not matched to a gene: 15. The CDR3 length is 14 residues. The V gene's germline CDR1 is SEHNR and CDR2 FQNEAQ (reference sequence). Written as DNA, the CDR3 is TGTGCCAGCAGCCCAAACCCTGGACAGGGCGAATGGCATTTT. Encoded protein: CASSPNPGQGEWHF.

The CDR3 DNA reads as TGTGCCAGCAGCCCCATAGCGGGGGGGGAACCCGAGACCCAGTACTTC. Its protein is CASSPIAGGEPETQYF. The rearrangement links TRBV4-2 to TRBJ2-5; 11 nucleotides line up with TRBD2. Germline-derived CDR1 and CDR2 are LGHNA and YNFKEQ. Unmatched junction bases numbered 9, after V lost 4 bases and J lost 5 bases. CDR3 length equals 16 residues.

J is TRBJ1-6 and V is TRBV2; 7 bases map to TRBD1. V lost 2 bases, J lost 10 bases, and 5 bases stayed unmatched. This CDR3 has 14 amino acids. Per germline, CDR1 SNHLY and CDR2 FYNNEI. Written as DNA, the CDR3 is TGTGCCAGCAGTGAAAAGGGGGCAGTGTCACCCCTCCACTTT. It yields the protein CASSEKGAVSPLHF.

The chain employs TRBV14 and TRBJ2-7, with 10 bases that match TRBD2. The length of the CDR3 is 17 residues. Unmatched junction bases numbered 9, after V lost 4 bases and J lost 0 bases. The germline V gene has CDR1 SGHDN and CDR2 FVKESK. The CDR3 here is CASSRLYSGRSSYEQYF. The CDR3 DNA sequence: TGTGCCAGCAGCCGCCTCTATAGCGGGAGGAGCTCCTACGAGCAGTACTTC.

The chain combines TRBV2 with TRBJ2-1; 8 positions match TRBD1. CDR3 length equals 13 residues. Germline values: CDR1 SNHLY, CDR2 FYNNEI. The V segment lost 8 bases and the J segment 5 bases; nucleotides outside the gene matches: 5. The CDR3 DNA reads TGTGCCAGCCAACAGGGGGTGCACAATGAGCAGTTCTTC. The encoded protein is CASQQGVHNEQFF.